These T cell receptor beta chains were read from a single sample in a study of T cell changes during pregnancy in multiple sclerosis. TCRdb keeps only in-frame clones here, not all; method: immunoSEQ multiplex PCR. The sample has under 100,000 clones, under 95% seen once. Sequences were derived from peripheral blood, sampled in the first trimester of pregnancy. Receptor source: a female donor in good health, enrolled as a control in a pregnancy study. Each CDR3 is given with its conserved first and last residue. The D gene is left open where the match is weak. Size is omitted from some rows. Given values are once, few, many or a class for expanded clones.

v_call	j_call	clone_size	d_call	cdr3_aa	cdr3_nt
TRBV10-3	TRBJ2-1	.	TRBD2	CAISEPFRTSGGHNEQFF	TGTGCCATCAGTGAGCCTTTTAGGACTAGCGGGGGCCACAATGAGCAGTTCTTC
TRBV28	TRBJ2-2	few	.	CASLAANTGELFF	TGTGCCAGCCTTGCGGCGAACACCGGGGAGCTGTTTTTT
TRBV4-1	TRBJ1-4	.	.	CASSPQIYEKLFF	TGCGCCAGCAGCCCCCAAATTTATGAAAAACTGTTTTTT
TRBV9	TRBJ1-1	.	.	CASSVRSGNTEAFF	TGTGCCAGCAGCGTAAGGTCAGGGAACACTGAAGCTTTCTTT
TRBV7-2	TRBJ2-4	.	.	CASSLERKNIQYF	TGTGCCAGCAGCTTAGAACGGAAAAACATTCAGTACTTC
TRBV21-1	TRBJ2-7	.	.	CASSKGGPSYEQYF	TGTGCCAGCAGCAAAGGGGGGCCCTCCTACGAGCAGTACTTC
TRBV9	TRBJ1-5	.	.	CASSPTIGEDQPQHF	TGTGCCAGCAGCCCCACGATAGGGGAGGATCAGCCCCAGCATTTT
TRBV6-6	TRBJ2-5	.	.	CASRGRQETQYF	TGTGCCAGCAGAGGGAGGCAAGAGACCCAGTACTTC
TRBV5-1	TRBJ2-4	.	.	CASSLGLAKNIQYF	TGCGCCAGCAGCTTGGGGCTAGCCAAAAACATTCAGTACTTC
TRBV28	TRBJ2-5	once	TRBD1	CASSLYGTGLEETQYF	TGTGCCAGCAGTTTATACGGGACAGGGTTAGAAGAGACCCAGTACTTC
TRBV4-3	TRBJ2-4	.	TRBD2	CASSQGRETLAKNIQYF	TGCGCCAGCAGCCAAGGGCGGGAGACTCTAGCCAAAAACATTCAGTACTTC
TRBV7-2	TRBJ2-4	once	TRBD1	CASSPQTGLAKNIQYF	TGTGCCAGCAGCCCTCAGACAGGGTTAGCCAAAAACATTCAGTACTTC
TRBV4-3	TRBJ1-1	.	TRBD1	CASSRTPGQGNTEAFF	TGCGCCAGCAGCCGAACCCCGGGACAGGGGAACACTGAAGCTTTCTTT
TRBV5-1	TRBJ2-1	.	TRBD1	CASSPGQGVNNEQFF	TGCGCCAGCAGCCCGGGACAGGGGGTTAACAATGAGCAGTTCTTC